The next 24 T cell receptor beta chains were all read from a single sample in a study of blood T cell repertoires in COVID-19. TCRdb's table, derived via immunoSEQ multiplex PCR, lists solely in-frame clones and lacks some. Seen here are fewer than 350,000 clones, about 90% observed once, and the top ten hold 10% to 15%. Source material: peripheral blood. These receptor sequences come from a woman aged 30 to 39 with COVID-19, enrolled during active disease.

The V call is TRBV5-5, the J call TRBJ2-7; TRBD1 is a possible D gene (5 bases). Trimming shortened V by 1 base and J by 0 bases, and 11 bases separated the two germline ends. Germline V gives CDR1 SGHKS, CDR2 YYEKEE (reference sequence). This CDR3 comprises 15 residues. Here the CDR3 reads CASSLRGSVSYEQYF. CDR3 coding DNA: TGTGCCAGCAGCTTGAGGGGCTCCGTCTCCTACGAGCAGTACTTC. The full variable domain, completed using reference TRBV5-5 and TRBJ2-7, is DAGVTQSPTHLIKTRGQQVTLRCSPISGHKSVSWYQQVLGQGPQFIFQYYEKEERGRGNFPDRFSARQFPNYSSELNVNALLLGDSALYLCASSLRGSVSYEQYFGPGTRLTVT.

This chain connects TRBV7-9 to TRBJ1-1, with D perhaps TRBD1 (5 bases). CDR3 length equals 13 residues. Germline V gene lookup returns CDR1 SEHNR and CDR2 FQNEAQ (reference sequence). V was pared by 4 bases and J by 5 bases, with 11 bases between. This chain's CDR3 is CASSSQGGTEAFF. The CDR3 DNA reads as TGTGCCAGCAGCTCCCAGGGAGGTACTGAAGCTTTCTTT.

DNA for the CDR3: TGTGCCAGCAGTTCACAGGGCTTATACTCCTACAATGAGCAGTTCTTC. It encodes CASSSQGLYSYNEQFF. The chain combines TRBV13 with TRBJ2-1; TRBD1 might be the D (6 bases). CDR3 length: 16 amino acids. CDR1 and CDR2 from the germline V gene are PRHDT and FYEKMQ (reference sequence). The V gene lost 6 bases and the J gene lost 0 bases, with 15 bases spanning the gap.

The chain couples TRBV7-9 to TRBJ2-1; 12 nucleotides align to TRBD2. With 5 bases clipped from V and 2 bases from J, the junction kept 4 bases outside the gene matches. The CDR3 consists of 16 residues. The germline CDR1 and CDR2 sequences are SEHNR and FQNEAQ (reference sequence). CDR3 loop: CASSATSGGPYNEQFF. The CDR3 DNA reads as TGTGCCAGCAGCGCGACTAGCGGGGGCCCCTACAATGAGCAGTTCTTC.

This chain links TRBV28 with TRBJ2-2; 10 positions agree with TRBD1. In germline, CDR1 is MDHEN, CDR2 SYDVKM. The V gene end was trimmed by 6 bases and the J gene end by 6 bases; junction bases not matched to a gene: 10. This CDR3 comprises 16 residues. CDR3 coding DNA: TGTGCCAGCAGCCCCCGGACAGGGGGGTATCCCGGGGAGCTGTTTTTT. Amino acid sequence: CASSPRTGGYPGELFF.

The chain combines TRBV10-3 with TRBJ2-3; D is unresolved. CDR1 and CDR2 (germline): ENHRY, SYGVKD. This CDR3 spans 17 amino acids. V shed 0 bases and J shed 1 base, with 14 bases lying between them. CDR3 nucleotide sequence: TGTGCCATCAGTGAGTCGAAGCTAGTGCTTGGCACAGATACGCAGTATTTT. Its translation is CAISESKLVLGTDTQYF.

This clone was observed a single time. CDR3 bases: TGTGCCAGCAGAAGACCGGGACACCAATACGAGCAGTACTTC. Its translation: CASRRPGHQYEQYF. The J gene is TRBJ2-7, the V gene TRBV28, with D maybe TRBD1 (6 bases). Trimming took off 6 bases at V and 4 bases at J, with 16 bases between the two ends. Germline V gene data show CDR1 as MDHEN and CDR2 as SYDVKM. CDR3 size: 14 residues. The whole variable domain, remainder taken from reference TRBV28 and TRBJ2-7, is DVKVTQSSRYLVKRTGEKVFLECVQDMDHENMFWYRQDPGLGLRLIYFSYDVKMKEKGDIPEGYSVSREKKERFSLILESASTNQTSMYLCASRRPGHQYEQYFGPGTRLTVT.

The rearrangement joins TRBV19 to TRBJ2-1; the D gene is possibly TRBD2 (5 bases). The CDR3 is 15 amino acids. Germline V lookup: CDR1 LNHDA, CDR2 SQIVND (reference sequence). Trimming took 5 bases from V and 2 from J, leaving 13 bases between them. Here the CDR3 reads CASSLVAGAYNEQFF. For the CDR3, the DNA is TGTGCCAGTAGTTTGGTGGCCGGGGCCTACAATGAGCAGTTCTTC.

The chain links TRBV6-5 to TRBJ2-7, with 10 bases aligning to TRBD1. V lost 8 bases to trimming and J lost 12 bases; unmatched junction nucleotides: 13. From germline, CDR1 is MNHEY and CDR2 SVGAGI. This CDR3 spans 13 amino acids. The CDR3 is CASGRQGALPRYF. The CDR3 DNA reads TGTGCCAGCGGTCGACAGGGGGCCCTCCCGCGGTACTTC.

The rearrangement links TRBV5-6 to TRBJ2-1; 13 nucleotides align to TRBD2. The CDR3 contains 15 residues. The J segment lost 6 bases and the V segment lost 4 bases, leaving 4 bases of the junction unmatched. Germline V CDR1 and CDR2: SGHDT, YYEEEE. The CDR3 region has the DNA TGTGCCAGCAGCCGGACTAGCGGGGGCCCCAATGAGCAGTTCTTC. Protein sequence: CASSRTSGGPNEQFF.

V usage is TRBV5-4 and J usage is TRBJ2-3; TRBD2 matches 8 bases. Germline trimming cut 5 bases from V and 4 bases from J; bases unmatched to any gene: 6. The CDR3 runs to 14 residues. In germline, CDR1 is SGHNT, CDR2 YYREEE (reference sequence). The CDR3 region has the DNA TGTGCCAGCAGTCGGGGGGGCAAGGCAGATACGCAGTATTTT. Translating it yields CASSRGGKADTQYF.

The chain is built from TRBV18 and TRBJ1-2, with no clear D. Germline values: CDR1 KGHSH, CDR2 LQKENI. The length of the CDR3 is 12 residues. The germline V and J ends were trimmed by 6 bases and 0 bases, with 5 bases remaining between them. The CDR3 nucleotides read TGTGCCAGCTCCCTAGCTAACTATGGCTACACCTTC. Residues: CASSLANYGYTF. Using reference TRBV18 and TRBJ1-2 for the parts outside the CDR3, the full variable domain is NAGVMQNPRHLVRRRGQEARLRCSPMKGHSHVYWYRQLPEEGLKFMVYLQKENIIDESGMPKERFSAEFPKEGPSILRIQQVVRGDSAAYFCASSLANYGYTFGSGTRLTVV.

V gene TRBV6-5 combines with J gene TRBJ1-5, with D unresolved. The V and J ends lost 6 bases and 0 bases respectively, with 12 bases between them. The CDR3 contains 15 residues. Looked up from germline, CDR1 is MNHEY and CDR2 is SVGAGI. The DNA for the CDR3 is TGTGCCAGCAGGGGAGTATTATATAGCAATCAGCCCCAGCATTTT. Translated: CASRGVLYSNQPQHF.

The chain is built from TRBV21-1 and TRBJ2-7; the DNA was not used to check the table's D call, TRBD1. TRBV21-1 is described as a pseudogene. The CDR3 is made up of 15 amino acids. CDR3 protein: CASGGQGVRTYEQYF. The CDR3 DNA is TGTGCCAGCGGGGGACAGGGGGTGAGGACCTACGAGCAGTACTTC.

The chain links TRBV11-2 to TRBJ2-7, with 8 bases lining up with TRBD2. Germline lookup yields CDR1 SGHAT and CDR2 FQNNGV. The CDR3 extends over 19 amino acids. Unmatched junction bases numbered 16, after V lost 1 base and J lost 2 bases. CDR3 residues: CASSLVTPGSTGGAYEQYF. The CDR3 region has the DNA TGTGCCAGCAGCTTAGTCACCCCGGGGTCGACCGGGGGGGCCTACGAGCAGTACTTC.

The gene calls are TRBV19 and TRBJ2-3, with TRBD2 matching over 10 bases. There are 16 residues in the CDR3. V gave up 3 bases and J gave up 3 bases; unmatched junction bases: 6. Germline V lookup: CDR1 LNHDA, CDR2 SQIVND (reference sequence). CDR3 amino acids: CASSILAGASTDTQYF. DNA of the CDR3: TGTGCCAGTAGTATTCTAGCGGGGGCTAGTACAGATACGCAGTATTTT.

The chain has TRBV5-4 and TRBJ1-1; no clear D gene. Germline values: CDR1 SGHNT, CDR2 YYREEE (reference sequence). This CDR3 is built from 16 residues. The V end lost 3 bases, the J end lost 5 bases, and 20 bases lay between the germline ends. The CDR3 nucleotides are TGTGCCAGCAGCTCGAGGCTTGTGGACGGGGAAACTGAAGCTTTCTTT. Residues: CASSSRLVDGETEAFF.

This chain uses TRBV5-6 with TRBJ2-4; 10 bases fit TRBD1. J gave up 4 bases and V 6 bases, and 10 bases lay outside the gene matches. Germline V gene sequence: CDR1 SGHDT, CDR2 YYEEEE. The CDR3 spans 16 residues. CDR3 protein: CASTRDRGGVKNIQYF. The DNA of the CDR3 is TGTGCCAGCACCAGGGACAGGGGAGGGGTAAAAAACATTCAGTACTTC.

Of note for this clone: The same CDR3 can be traced to other DNA sequences in this sample. The J gene is TRBJ2-7, the V gene TRBV7-2; D call uncertain. Germline V gene sequence: CDR1 SGHTA, CDR2 FQGNSA. V lost 5 bases, J lost 1 base, and 3 bases lay in between. The CDR3 contains 11 residues. The CDR3 spells CASSLSYEQYF. In nucleotides, the CDR3 is TGTGCCAGCAGCCTTTCCTACGAGCAGTACTTC.

The rearrangement links TRBV19 to TRBJ2-7; tentative D call: TRBD1 (6 bases). This CDR3 has 15 amino acids. V was cut by 3 bases and J by 5 bases, with 17 bases left in between. The germline gives CDR1 LNHDA, CDR2 SQIVND (reference sequence). The DNA of the CDR3 is TGTGCCAGTAGTATGGGCGCAGGGGAGAACCACGAGCAGTACTTC. This gives the protein CASSMGAGENHEQYF.

The chain links TRBV30 to TRBJ2-5, with 8 positions matching TRBD2. Germline assignment: CDR1 GTSNPN and CDR2 SVGIG (reference sequence). The CDR3 consists of 14 residues. J gave up 3 bases and V 0 bases, and 3 bases lay outside the gene matches. CDR3 DNA: TGTGCCTGGAGTGTACCGGGAGGGAAAGAGACCCAGTACTTC. Translating gives CAWSVPGGKETQYF.

V is TRBV6-6 and J is TRBJ2-1; tentative D call: TRBD2 (6 bases). Looked up from germline, CDR1 is MNHNY and CDR2 is SVGAGI (reference sequence). The CDR3 is made up of 15 amino acids. V was trimmed by 2 bases and J by 2 bases, leaving 10 bases between them. CDR3 nucleotides: TGTGCCAGCAGTTACGGGCGGGGAGCCTACAATGAGCAGTTCTTC. This sequence encodes CASSYGRGAYNEQFF.

The CDR3 coding sequence is TGTGCCAGCAGCCCCGGGACAACAAAGCGAGAGACCCAGTACTTC. Protein: CASSPGTTKRETQYF. This chain links TRBV11-3 with TRBJ2-5; D may be TRBD1 (6 bases). CDR1 SGHNT and CDR2 YENEEA come from the germline V gene. The CDR3 loop spans 15 amino acids. V was cut by 5 bases and J by 4 bases, with 17 bases left in between.

The chain's CDR3 is CASSSGQGYIQYF. CDR3 DNA sequence: TGTGCCAGCAGCTCCGGACAGGGATACATTCAGTACTTC. The rearrangement links TRBV13 to TRBJ2-4, with 8 nucleotides matching TRBD1. The CDR3 is made up of 13 amino acids. The germline CDR1 and CDR2 sequences are PRHDT and FYEKMQ (reference sequence). Losses at the gene ends were 4 bases for V and 8 bases for J; bases not matched to a gene: 4.